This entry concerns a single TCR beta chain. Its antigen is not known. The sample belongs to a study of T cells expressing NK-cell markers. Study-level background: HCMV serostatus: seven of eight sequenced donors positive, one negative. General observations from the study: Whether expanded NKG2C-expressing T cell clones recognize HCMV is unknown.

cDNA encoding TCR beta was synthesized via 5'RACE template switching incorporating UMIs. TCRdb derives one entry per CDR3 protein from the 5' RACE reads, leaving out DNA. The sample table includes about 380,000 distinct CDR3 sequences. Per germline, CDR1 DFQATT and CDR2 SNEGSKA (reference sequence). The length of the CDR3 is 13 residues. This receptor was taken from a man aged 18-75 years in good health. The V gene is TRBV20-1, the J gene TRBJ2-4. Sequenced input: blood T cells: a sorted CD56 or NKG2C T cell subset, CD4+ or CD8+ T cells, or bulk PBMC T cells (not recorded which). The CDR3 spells CSAIILAKNIQYF.